This TCR beta chain came from a study of identical twins (dated by TCRdb to 2016 to 2017). With respect to the entire study: To test whether fetal clonotypes persist, this study deep-sequenced TCR alpha and beta repertoires from monozygotic twins, from unrelated adults of various ages, and from cord blood. Replicate twin experiments were performed at different times using different library preparation protocols to rule out contamination.

Library preparation used 5' RACE. The run used an Illumina HiSeq 2000. Template switching introduced a universal primer binding site; the final cDNA contained a unique molecular identifier, enabling accurate counting of TCR cDNA molecules. Specific primers in the conserved constant-segment region were used to synthesize first-strand cDNA for the TCR alpha and beta chains. To control for contamination, each cDNA library was double barcoded with a SMART-Mk sample barcode plus Illumina barcodes. TruSeq adapter sequences and Illumina sample barcodes were added in two successive PCR steps. TCR alpha and beta cDNA libraries were sequenced on the Illumina HiSeq platform with custom primers. The authors' pipeline ran thus. Unique molecular identifiers were extracted from raw reads with MiGEC, and CDR3 positions were determined with MiXCR. For each individual, recombination models were inferred using an EM algorithm with the repgenHMM and IGoR tools. The analysis of shared clonotypes was done with the tcR package in R, with sharing normalized by the product of cloneset sizes. Out-of-frame nonproductive sequences were analyzed to study raw recombination free of thymic and clonal selection effects. Clones were called with MiXCR by TCRdb after fastp trimmed the public reads at Q25, and only in-frame beta chains were retained. Every CDR3 protein is listed once, alongside the most common genes and DNA of its rows. These V and J calls are TCRdb output, not the study's own analysis. Present in this sample are 400,000 to 650,000 distinct CDR3 sequences, less than 25% of which were seen just once. Clones ranked in the top ten supply roughly 0.91% of the sample.

Spanning cysteine to phenylalanine, the CDR3 consists of 15 amino acids. The kept DNA is CDR3 alone, 45 bases in frame from the first base. Overall results and qualifications from the work: Compared with coincidental sharing between unrelated individuals, out-of-frame TCR alpha sequences shared between twins showed an excess of sequences with low generation probability. Because the same donors could not be followed over many years, the conclusions depended on cross-sectional statistical analysis. Abundant cord blood beta clonotypes carried fewer insertions; young adult naive repertoires showed a weaker similar trend, while memory repertoires showed none. Invariant T cells such as MAIT and iNKT could partly confound zero-insertion analyses, although diverse VJ usage argued against such confounding for most clonotypes. The excess sharing between twins in beta out-of-frame sequences was weaker because fewer shared sequences reduced the signal-to-noise ratio. Recombination models systematically underestimated out-of-frame TCR alpha sharing in monozygotic twins but agreed with sharing between unrelated individuals.

Turning to this clonotype: There is no known antigen for this receptor. Per-base qualities were not stored, and no clone one base away is much larger.

Every donor was a healthy Caucasian. The twin cohort consisted of three pairs of female monozygotic twins, all aged roughly 18 to 30 years. Positive isolation kits from Invitrogen were used to isolate the CD4+ and CD8+ T cell populations. This same sample was also part of a study on T cells expressing NK-cell markers. The second study reports: Three sorted T-cell subsets (CD3+CD56+NKG2C+, CD3+CD56+NKG2C- and CD3+CD56-NKG2C+) from about 8 donors had their TCR beta-chain repertoires profiled. Among the eight sequenced donors, seven were HCMV-seropositive and one was HCMV-seronegative. In several experiments an anti-gammadeltaTCR antibody was added to restrict sorting to alphabetaTCR-expressing T cells. For six donors, the dominant CD3+CD56+NKG2C+ clonotypes were among the top 10 CD8+ clonotypes and accounted for about 1.0-8% of CD8+ T cells. Those dominant clonotypes were again the most abundant among CD3+CD56-NKG2C+ cells in a handful of donors, at about 25-65%. Whether the expanded NKG2C-expressing T cell clones were specific for HCMV antigens was left unclear. The eight sequenced donors were randomly selected healthy volunteers, three men and five women. HCMV serostatus was determined by detecting HCMV-specific IgG in serum with a commercial ELISA kit. Reads were demultiplexed and grouped by UMI with MIGEC, and clonotypes were assembled and quantified with MiTCR. To exclude erroneous sequences, only TCR cDNA sequences supported by at least two reads were retained. The tcR package was used for downstream repertoire analysis, with clonotypes matched between fractions based on CDR3 nucleotide sequence plus V segment. VDJmatch was used to annotate antigen specificity against VDJdb, with one amino acid substitution in CDR3 allowed.

The chain joins TRBV21-1 to TRBJ1-2. TRBV21-1 is reported as a pseudogene. This sequence was found in a woman younger than 30 in good health. Sequenced input: CD4+ T cells sorted from blood. The sequenced DNA: TGTGCCAGCAGCAAAGCTCTCGGTTTGAACTATGGCTACACCTTC. It translates as CASSKALGLNYGYTF.